This passage covers 29 T cell receptor beta chains from one sample sequenced in a study of T-cell reconstitution after alpha-beta-depleted transplantation in children. Unique molecular identifiers were incorporated when the TCRbeta library was constructed. TCRdb redid the calling of the PCR reads with MiXCR, one entry per CDR3 protein. The sample records around 190,000 distinct CDR3 sequences, approximately 6.9% being singletons. The material sequenced was PBMCs, taken before TCRalphabeta/CD19-depleted stem cell transplant. These receptors all come from a boy between 2 and 10 years old with acute lymphoblastic leukemia, due to receive a stem cell transplant.

This clonotype was recorded a few times. The chain employs TRBV7-6 and TRBJ2-7, with a tentative D call TRBD1 (6 bases). Germline values: CDR1 SGHVS, CDR2 FNYEAQ. V shed 0 bases and J shed 4 bases, with 10 bases lying between them. This CDR3 has 14 residues. Here the CDR3 DNA reads TGTGCCAGCAGCTTAGCTGGGACACTGTACGAGCAGTACTTC. It yields the protein CASSLAGTLYEQYF.

This clonotype was counted many times. J is TRBJ2-2 and V is TRBV7-2; no reliable D call. CDR3 length equals 13 residues. Trimming left V 4 bases short and J 2 bases short, with 5 bases between. The germline V gene has CDR1 SGHTA and CDR2 FQGNSA. The CDR3 is CASSSPNTGELFF. The CDR3 coding sequence is TGTGCCAGCAGCTCCCCAAACACCGGGGAGCTGTTTTTT.

The chain couples TRBV15 to TRBJ2-5; D is undetermined. Trimming took off 0 bases at V and 3 bases at J, with 5 bases between the two ends. Germline V gene sequence: CDR1 LNHNV, CDR2 YYDKDF (reference sequence). The CDR3 is 13 residues long. The CDR3 spells CATSRDLKETQYF. CDR3 nucleotide sequence: TGTGCCACCAGCAGAGACTTGAAAGAGACCCAGTACTTC.

This clonotype was counted only a few times. The chain employs TRBV28 and TRBJ1-5; the D is unclear. The CDR3 is 14 residues long. With 6 bases removed from V and 3 bases from J, the gap between germline ends came to 12 bases. CDR1 and CDR2 (germline): MDHEN, SYDVKM. The CDR3 nucleotides are TGTGCCAGCAGCCCAGGACTGATCAATCAGCCCCAGCATTTT. Translating it yields CASSPGLINQPQHF.

This clonotype has more than one count but fewer than ten. The chain employs TRBV3-1 and TRBJ1-5; D is uncertain. CDR1 and CDR2 (germline): LGHDT, YNNKEL (reference sequence). The V end lost 1 base, the J end lost 3 bases, and 7 bases lay between the germline ends. CDR3 length: 14 amino acids. CDR3 nucleotide sequence: TGTGCCAGCAGCCAAGCGTCGGACAATCAGCCCCAGCATTTT. It is translated as CASSQASDNQPQHF.

In its sample, this clonotype was seen many times. J is TRBJ2-1 and V is TRBV20-1; D gene ambiguous. The CDR3 has 15 amino acids. V was trimmed by 2 bases and J by 6 bases, leaving 17 bases between them. The germline V gene has CDR1 DFQATT and CDR2 SNEGSKA (reference sequence). The CDR3 spells CSARSSGRRGNEQFF. The CDR3 coding sequence is TGCAGTGCTAGAAGTTCGGGCCGCAGAGGCAATGAGCAGTTCTTC.

This clonotype was seen many times. The J gene is TRBJ2-1, the V gene TRBV6-5, with 7 bases matching TRBD2. The CDR3 extends over 13 amino acids. Germline values: CDR1 MNHEY, CDR2 SVGAGI. Losses at the gene ends were 2 bases for V and 10 bases for J; bases not matched to a gene: 5. The CDR3 DNA reads TGTGCCAGCAGTTACGAGCGGGGTGAAGAGCAGTTCTTC. It encodes CASSYERGEEQFF.

This clonotype was counted between two and nine times. The rearrangement links TRBV10-2 to TRBJ1-2, with 8 bases identical to TRBD1. Trimming took 8 bases from V and 2 from J; bases not matched to a gene: 4. This CDR3 spans 13 amino acids. The germline V gene has CDR1 WSHSY and CDR2 SAAADI. Here the CDR3 DNA reads TGCGCCAGCGGTCCAGGGGGCAACTATGGCTACACCTTC. Protein sequence: CASGPGGNYGYTF.

This clonotype was counted many times. The chain uses TRBV28 and TRBJ2-7; tentatively, D is TRBD1 (5 bases). This CDR3 region has 12 residues. CDR1 is MDHEN, CDR2 SYDVKM, per germline. The V end lost 4 bases, the J end lost 5 bases, and 9 bases lay between the germline ends. CDR3 DNA sequence: TGTGCCAGCAGTTCAGGGTTCGACGAGCAGTACTTC. Translation: CASSSGFDEQYF.

This chain connects TRBV7-9 to TRBJ1-1; D may be TRBD1 (5 bases). The ends were cut back, 0 bases at V and 2 bases at J, with 10 bases in the middle. Germline CDR1 reads SEHNR; CDR2 reads FQNEAQ (reference sequence). This CDR3 is built from 15 residues. The CDR3 DNA follows: TGTGCCAGCAGCTTAGCAGGAGGGGACAACACTGAAGCTTTCTTT. Protein sequence: CASSLAGGDNTEAFF.

This clonotype was seen many times. The CDR3 coding sequence is TGTGCCAGCAGTTTAGCAGGGACCTACACAGATACGCAGTATTTT. Its protein is CASSLAGTYTDTQYF. This rearrangement joins TRBV12-3 or TRBV12-4 to TRBJ2-3; D possibly matches TRBD1 or TRBD2 (5 bases each). The CDR3 loop spans 15 amino acids. The ends were cut back, 0 bases at V and 2 bases at J, with 9 bases in the middle.

This clonotype was recorded a few times. The gene calls are TRBV11-2 and TRBJ2-5, with 7 bases identical to TRBD1. Looked up from germline, CDR1 is SGHAT and CDR2 is FQNNGV. Losses at the gene ends were 4 bases for V and 4 bases for J; bases not matched to a gene: 9. This CDR3 contains 15 residues. The CDR3: CASSSNRGFRETQYF. DNA of the CDR3: TGTGCCAGCAGCTCTAACAGGGGATTCAGAGAGACCCAGTACTTC.

This clonotype occurred a few times. The rearrangement links TRBV5-4 to TRBJ2-2; 9 positions match TRBD1. V was clipped by 6 bases and J by 4 bases; unmatched bases: 4. Germline V gene lookup returns CDR1 SGHNT and CDR2 YYREEE (reference sequence). This CDR3 is built from 14 residues. The CDR3 loop reads CASTVTGGTGELFF. CDR3 nucleotide sequence: TGTGCCAGCACGGTGACAGGGGGCACCGGGGAGCTGTTTTTT.

This clonotype was detected many times. The CDR3 protein is CASSLGGGRAFF. The CDR3 nucleotides read TGTGCCAGCAGTTTAGGAGGGGGGAGAGCTTTCTTT. V is TRBV12-3 or TRBV12-4 and J is TRBJ1-1; tentatively, D is TRBD1 (6 bases). Trimming shortened V by 1 base and J by 10 bases, and 10 bases separated the two germline ends. The CDR3 runs 12 residues.

On this clonotype itself: A read error may explain this, as a much larger clone is one base away. It is likely a read error, because the conserved phenylalanine at the end of the CDR3 is missing. The chain links TRBV2 to TRBJ1-2; 7 bases fit TRBD1. Trimming cost V 8 bases and J 7 bases; bases outside gene matches: 4. CDR1 SNHLY and CDR2 FYNNEI come from the germline V gene. The CDR3 sequence is 11 residues long. CDR3 nucleotide sequence: TGTGCCAGCGACAGGGAAAGTGGCTACACCTGC. Protein: CASDRESGYTC.

The chain combines TRBV12-3 or TRBV12-4 with TRBJ2-3; 8 bases fit TRBD2. This CDR3 contains 15 residues. The J segment lost 4 bases and the V segment lost 7 bases, leaving 10 bases of the junction unmatched. The DNA for the CDR3 is TGTGCCAGCATTCCTATAGCGGGAAGGTCAGATACGCAGTATTTT. Protein: CASIPIAGRSDTQYF.

The chain is built from TRBV5-1 and TRBJ2-2; D is possibly TRBD2 (6 bases). The germline gives CDR1 SGHRS, CDR2 YFSETQ. The CDR3 consists of 15 residues. Deletions cut 0 bases from V and 4 bases from J, with 10 bases between. In DNA form, the CDR3 reads TGCGCCAGCAGCTTGGATTGGAGGGGCACCGGGGAGCTGTTTTTT. Its protein product is CASSLDWRGTGELFF.

The sample holds many counts of this clonotype. J is TRBJ1-1 and V is TRBV11-2, with TRBD1 identical over 7 bases. In germline, CDR1 is SGHAT, CDR2 FQNNGV. V trimming: 5 bases; J trimming: 5 bases; junction bases outside the gene matches: 8. The CDR3 consists of 14 residues. The CDR3 here is CASSAQSRGTEAFF. The CDR3 DNA follows: TGTGCCAGCAGCGCCCAAAGCAGGGGGACTGAAGCTTTCTTT.

The chain joins TRBV19 to TRBJ2-4; D is unclear. Germline lookup yields CDR1 LNHDA and CDR2 SQIVND (reference sequence). V shed 3 bases and J shed 2 bases, with 17 bases lying between them. This CDR3 is 17 amino acids long. The CDR3 is CASSIGVFGNPKNIQYF. CDR3 sequence (DNA): TGTGCCAGTAGTATTGGGGTTTTCGGAAATCCCAAAAACATTCAGTACTTC.

In its sample, this clonotype was seen a few times. J is TRBJ2-3 and V is TRBV7-9, with TRBD1 matching over 7 bases. The germline V gene has CDR1 SEHNR and CDR2 FQNEAQ (reference sequence). The CDR3 is 15 amino acids. V dropped 4 bases and J dropped 4; count of bases not matched to a gene: 8. The CDR3 region is CASSSTGLDPDTQYF. The CDR3 DNA reads as TGTGCCAGCAGCTCGACAGGGTTGGATCCAGATACGCAGTATTTT.

The chain links TRBV2 to TRBJ2-1; 9 nucleotides align to TRBD2. CDR3 length equals 14 residues. Trimming at V came to 7 bases and at J to 7 bases, leaving 8 bases not matched to a gene. The V gene's germline CDR1 is SNHLY and CDR2 FYNNEI. The CDR3 DNA reads as TGTGCCAGCAAAGAAGGACTAGCGAAGAATGAGCAGTTCTTC. Translated: CASKEGLAKNEQFF.

This clonotype was detected many times. The chain is built from TRBV6-4 and TRBJ2-1; TRBD2 is a possible D gene (6 bases). Per the germline V gene, CDR1 is MRHNA and CDR2 is SNTAGT. This CDR3 contains 13 residues. The V and J ends lost 4 bases and 8 bases respectively, with 12 bases between them. The CDR3 loop is CASSGGARDEQFF. CDR3 coding DNA: TGTGCCAGCAGTGGCGGGGCTCGGGATGAGCAGTTCTTC.

This clonotype has a count of ten or more. This chain links TRBV11-2 with TRBJ2-7; 12 bases align to TRBD2. With V trimmed by 5 bases and J by 0 bases, 2 bases remained unmatched. This CDR3 is 15 amino acids long. The germline CDR1 and CDR2 sequences are SGHAT and FQNNGV. As DNA, the CDR3 is TGTGCCAGCAGCGAGACTAGCGGGAGCTCCTACGAGCAGTACTTC. Amino acids: CASSETSGSSYEQYF.

This clonotype was seen more than once but under ten times. The V call is TRBV20-1, the J call TRBJ1-1; no reliable D call. In germline, CDR1 is DFQATT, CDR2 SNEGSKA (reference sequence). With 3 bases removed from V and 0 bases from J, the gap between germline ends came to 5 bases. The CDR3 covers 12 residues. CDR3 nucleotides: TGCAGTGCTAGTAAGATGAACACTGAAGCTTTCTTT. This gives the protein CSASKMNTEAFF.

A remark on this clonotype: At one boundary the junction diverges from the germline segment, which might be a read error. This chain connects TRBV12-3 or TRBV12-4 to TRBJ2-3; 9 bases map to TRBD2. This CDR3 has 18 amino acids. The CDR3 loop is CASCLALRAGGPTDTQYF. In nucleotides, the CDR3 is TGTGCCAGCTGTTTAGCGCTTCGCGCGGGGGGGCCCACAGATACGCAGTATTTT.

At least ten counts were recorded for this clonotype. The rearrangement links TRBV7-3 to TRBJ2-3; 7 nucleotides agree with TRBD2. V lost 5 bases, J lost 2 bases, and 13 bases stayed unmatched. This CDR3 has 17 amino acids. In germline, CDR1 is SGHTA, CDR2 FQGTGA. The CDR3 spells CASSTHGGGFNTDTQYF. For the CDR3, the DNA is TGTGCCAGCAGCACACATGGGGGAGGGTTTAACACAGATACGCAGTATTTT.

Remarks on this clonotype: At one end the junction does not follow the germline gene, possibly because of a read error. The chain carries TRBV14 and TRBJ2-7, with 10 positions matching TRBD2. CDR1 is SGHDN, CDR2 FVKESK, per germline. This CDR3 contains 13 residues. In nucleotides, the CDR3 is TGTGCCAGCAGCCTCAGCGCCGGGACTAGCGTCTTCTTC. Translation: CASSLSAGTSVFF.

At least ten counts were recorded for this clonotype. The CDR3, as DNA: TGTGCCAGCAGCCCTGTCGGGGGATTACAGCCCCAGCATTTT. Encoded protein: CASSPVGGLQPQHF. V usage is TRBV7-9 and J usage is TRBJ1-5, with a possible D match to TRBD1 (5 bases). Trimming left V 5 bases short and J 7 bases short, with 15 bases between. The CDR3 is made up of 14 amino acids. Germline assignment: CDR1 SEHNR and CDR2 FQNEAQ (reference sequence). The full variable domain, rest sourced from reference TRBV7-9 and TRBJ1-5, is DTGVSQNPRHKITKRGQNVTFRCDPISEHNRLYWYRQTLGQGPEFLTYFQNEAQLEKSRLLSDRFSAERPKGSFSTLEIQRTEQGDSAMYLCASSPVGGLQPQHFGDGTRLSIL.

The sample holds many counts of this clonotype. The genes are TRBV29-1 and TRBJ1-1; 11 bases line up with TRBD1. The V and J ends lost 6 bases and 1 base, in that order; junction bases with no gene match: 10. CDR3 length: 16 amino acids. Germline V gene sequence: CDR1 SQVTM, CDR2 ANQGSEA. CDR3 residues: CSVDLGTGGENTEAFF. The CDR3 DNA reads as TGCAGCGTCGACCTGGGGACAGGGGGAGAGAACACTGAAGCTTTCTTT.